This TCR beta chain was sequenced in a study of beta chain features in type 1 diabetes. For the study at large: Age, gender and cell yields were alike across patients and healthy donors. All samples together contributed around 100,000,000 sorted cells for examination.

This CDR3 is 12 amino acids long. V shed 4 bases and J shed 5 bases, with 7 bases lying between them. CDR1 is MNHNY, CDR2 SVGAGI, per germline (reference sequence). What was sequenced were expressed TCRB transcripts, since all of the isolated RNA had been reverse transcribed. Assay: immunoSEQ multiplex PCR; the TCRdb copy retains only in-frame clones and omits some. The table includes some 150,000 clones, approximately 13% detected once. Whole-study results and caveats: Type 1 diabetes patients had moderately but significantly shorter TCRB CDR3s in all four CD4+ subsets. Insertions at VDJ junctions were less frequent in type 1 diabetes patients. These patients also deleted more nucleotides at the same junctions.

This clone was picked up a small number of times. What it binds is unknown. Once sorted, every population was more than 95% pure. The chain carries TRBV6-6 and TRBJ2-3, with D uncertain. This receptor was taken from a man between 18 and 29 years old with type 1 diabetes. The material sequenced was central memory CD4+ T cells from blood. The CDR3 loop is CASSSRRDTQYF. The CDR3 nucleotides are TGTGCCAGCAGTTCCCGTCGAGATACGCAGTATTTT.